The text below deals with one TCR beta chain. This specimen belongs to a study of blood T cell repertoires in COVID-19. For the study at large: There were acute and convalescent COVID-19 samples, and they came from the United States, Italy and Spain.

The method was immunoSEQ multiplex PCR; TCRdb's version includes in-frame clones alone and lacks a portion of them. The table includes some 150,000 clones, 86% detected once. The length of the CDR3 is 14 residues. V lost 7 bases and J lost 2, with 17 bases in between. The germline gives CDR1 GTSNPN, CDR2 SVGIG (reference sequence). Sequenced: peripheral blood. The rearrangement links TRBV30 to TRBJ1-2, with D perhaps TRBD1 (5 bases). The receptor's source is a man between 70 and 80 years old with acute or convalescent COVID-19. The CDR3 loop is CAYKGAGGNYGYTF. The DNA of the CDR3 is TGTGCCTATAAAGGTGCGGGGGGGAACTATGGCTACACCTTC.